This paragraph reports one T cell receptor (beta chain). Amplified TCR beta CDR3 regions came from RNA transcripts. When the TCR CDR3 underwent first-round RT-PCR, the HTBI primer set was used. TCRdb called the multiplex PCR reads again in MiXCR, with one record for every CDR3 protein. There are around 690,000 distinct CDR3 sequences in the sample; roughly 20% occur only once, and under 35% lies in the top ten. This specimen belongs to a study of T cells in Graves' hyperthyroidism and ophthalmopathy. V trimming: 5 bases; J trimming: 7 bases; junction bases outside the gene matches: 7. CDR3 length: 13 residues. The germline V gene encodes CDR1 MRHNA and CDR2 SNTAGT.

Sequenced input: blood. The source is a man aged 30 to 39 with Graves' ophthalmopathy. V is TRBV6-4 and J is TRBJ1-2; 7 nucleotides align to TRBD1. The CDR3 nucleotides read TGTGCCAGCAGTCCAGGGGGAACCTGTGGCTACACCTTC. As protein: CASSPGGTCGYTF.